The 29 T cell receptor beta chains presented below share a single source sample, sequenced in a study of T cell responses to AZD1222 COVID-19 vaccine (dated by TCRdb to about 2021). Libraries were prepared through the immunoSEQ multiplex PCR assay. What TCRdb holds here is the immuneACCESS table cut down to in-frame rearrangements. Part of the clones is not present; checked against another copy, under half of the missing clones reflect an unresolved V gene, and the others are unexplained. In all, the sample holds about 140,000 clones, and more than 80% of those were seen once. The ten most abundant clones make up around 7.6% of the sample. Reading the label with the study, this specimen's time point is: about 28 days (+/-7) after the second vaccine dose. The meaning of the sample's treatment or condition label: meningococcal conjugate vaccine given as trial control. This sample comprised peripheral blood, obtained 28 days after the second dose of the MenACWY control vaccine. The receptor set was obtained from an adult who received the MenACWY meningococcal vaccine as a control.

V gene TRBV5-1 combines with J gene TRBJ2-1; tentative D call: TRBD2 (6 bases). V was pared by 0 bases and J by 5 bases, with 12 bases between. Germline V gives CDR1 SGHRS, CDR2 YFSETQ. CDR3 length equals 15 residues. Here the CDR3 reads CASSLAGAMHNEQFF. The CDR3 region has the DNA TGCGCCAGCAGCTTGGCGGGAGCGATGCACAATGAGCAGTTCTTC.

The chain links TRBV3-1 (or the pseudogene TRBV3-2) to TRBJ2-5; 9 bases are a match to TRBD2. V gave up 4 bases and J gave up 3 bases; unmatched junction bases: 9. CDR3 length: 16 amino acids. Germline V gives CDR1 LGHDT, CDR2 YNNKEL (reference sequence). The CDR3 sequence is CASSLRLAGMEETQYF. In DNA form, the CDR3 reads TGTGCCAGCAGCCTCAGGCTAGCGGGAATGGAAGAGACCCAGTACTTC.

The chain joins TRBV6-5 to TRBJ2-2; D is unclear. Germline CDR1 and CDR2: MNHEY and SVGAGI. CDR3 length equals 13 residues. V was pared by 4 bases and J by 4 bases, with 7 bases between. The CDR3 here is CASSSAFTGELFF. The CDR3 coding sequence is TGTGCCAGCAGTTCCGCGTTCACCGGGGAGCTGTTTTTT.

The chain joins TRBV5-8 to TRBJ1-4; 7 nucleotides align to TRBD1. The trim removed 6 bases at V and 8 bases at J, leaving 7 bases unmatched. The CDR3 consists of 13 residues. CDR1 is SGHTS, CDR2 YDEGEE, per germline. The chain's CDR3 is CASTTGVEEKLFF. The CDR3 coding sequence is TGTGCCAGCACCACAGGGGTTGAGGAAAAACTGTTTTTT. The full variable domain, in which reference TRBV5-8 and TRBJ1-4 provide the parts outside the CDR3, is EAGVTQSPTHLIKTRGQQATLRCSPISGHTSVYWYQQALGLGLQFLLWYDEGEERNRGNFPPRFSGRQFPNYSSELNVNALELEDSALYLCASTTGVEEKLFFGSGTQLSVL.

The CDR3 here is CASQGGSEADTQYF. The CDR3 region has the DNA TGTGCCAGCCAGGGCGGGAGTGAGGCAGATACGCAGTATTTT. This rearrangement joins TRBV11-3 to TRBJ2-3; 7 bases map to TRBD2. This CDR3 is built from 14 residues. Germline V CDR1 and CDR2: SGHNT, YENEEA. The V gene end was trimmed by 8 bases and the J gene end by 4 bases; junction bases not matched to a gene: 9.

The V call is TRBV2, the J call TRBJ1-5; 9 bases fit TRBD1. From germline, CDR1 is SNHLY and CDR2 FYNNEI. V was pared by 3 bases and J by 0 bases, with 0 bases of the junction left unmatched. The CDR3 runs 15 residues. Here the CDR3 reads CASSEDRGSNQPQHF. In DNA form, the CDR3 reads TGTGCCAGCAGTGAGGACAGGGGTAGCAATCAGCCCCAGCATTTT.

The count of this clone is one. This chain joins TRBV3-1 (or the pseudogene TRBV3-2) and TRBJ2-6, with D uncertain. The CDR3 consists of 15 residues. Trimming removed 5 bases from V and 2 bases from J, with 10 bases in between. The germline V gene has CDR1 LGHDT and CDR2 YNNKEL (reference sequence). The CDR3 sequence is CASSRPAPGANVLTF. The CDR3, as DNA: TGTGCCAGCAGCAGGCCGGCCCCTGGGGCCAACGTCCTGACTTTC.

The chain uses TRBV10-3 and TRBJ2-1; 14 bases fit TRBD2. There are 18 residues in the CDR3. Unmatched junction bases numbered 5, after V lost 3 bases and J lost 1 base. The germline V gene encodes CDR1 ENHRY and CDR2 SYGVKD. CDR3 in DNA: TGTGCCATCAGTGATCAAGGACTAGCGGGGGGATCCTACAATGAGCAGTTCTTC. Its translation: CAISDQGLAGGSYNEQFF.

V usage is TRBV29-1 and J usage is TRBJ2-5; no clear D gene. V lost 4 bases to trimming and J lost 1 base, with 13 bases between them. In germline, CDR1 is SQVTM, CDR2 ANQGSEA. CDR3 length equals 14 residues. Here the CDR3 DNA reads TGCAGCGTTGTTCTAGGTTCTAGCCAAGAGACCCAGTACTTC. Amino acid sequence: CSVVLGSSQETQYF.

This chain connects TRBV4-3 to TRBJ2-4, with D uncertain. The CDR3 consists of 16 residues. Looked up from germline, CDR1 is LGHNA and CDR2 is YSLEER. V gave up 0 bases and J gave up 6 bases, with 15 bases separating them. CDR3: CASSQDLLDGRNIQYF. The CDR3 bases are TGCGCCAGCAGCCAAGATCTGTTGGATGGTAGAAACATTCAGTACTTC.

This clone appeared a single time. This chain connects TRBV7-8 to TRBJ2-3; D uncertain. Germline CDR1 SGHVS, CDR2 FQNEAQ. The CDR3 spans 12 residues. Trimming pared 3 bases from V and 3 bases from J, leaving 4 bases between. CDR3 loop: CASSFLTDTQYF. The CDR3 DNA follows: TGTGCCAGCAGCTTTTTGACAGATACGCAGTATTTT.

CDR3 in DNA: TGTGCCAGCAGCTTGGCACCCGAAGGGAACATCCACTTT. Amino acids: CASSLAPEGNIHF. The chain recombines TRBV5-4 with TRBJ1-6; D gene ambiguous. V was trimmed by 0 bases and J by 17 bases, leaving 15 bases between them. The CDR3 is made up of 13 amino acids. The V gene's germline CDR1 is SGHNT and CDR2 YYREEE (reference sequence). The complete variable domain, with remaining parts taken from reference TRBV5-4 and TRBJ1-6, reads ETGVTQSPTHLIKTRGQQVTLRCSSQSGHNTVSWYQQALGQGPQFIFQYYREEENGRGNFPPRFSGLQFPNYSSELNVNALELDDSALYLCASSLAPEGNIHFGNGTRLTVT.

CDR3 sequence: CATSGRGTSAGNEQFF. The CDR3 nucleotides read TGTGCCACCAGCGGCCGAGGGACTAGCGCAGGGAATGAGCAGTTCTTC. The chain is built from TRBV15 and TRBJ2-1; 10 nucleotides line up with TRBD2. V shed 5 bases, J shed 7 bases, and the junction held 11 bases outside the gene matches. From germline, CDR1 is LNHNV and CDR2 YYDKDF (reference sequence). The CDR3 extends over 16 amino acids.

The V and J genes are TRBV13 and TRBJ1-2, with 8 bases identical to TRBD1. The germline CDR1 and CDR2 sequences are PRHDT and FYEKMQ (reference sequence). J gave up 5 bases and V 4 bases, and 6 bases lay outside the gene matches. The CDR3 contains 14 residues. The DNA of the CDR3 is TGTGCCAGCAGCTCCGGGACAGGAGAATATGGCTACACCTTC. Amino acid sequence: CASSSGTGEYGYTF.

J is TRBJ2-2 and V is TRBV3-1 (or the pseudogene TRBV3-2); 7 bases match TRBD2. V was clipped by 1 base and J by 6 bases; unmatched bases: 11. Germline V gene sequence: CDR1 LGHDT, CDR2 YNNKEL (reference sequence). The length of the CDR3 is 17 residues. The CDR3 sequence is CASSQAGGGRGAGELFF. CDR3 DNA: TGTGCCAGCAGCCAAGCCGGAGGAGGGAGGGGCGCCGGGGAGCTGTTTTTT.

The chain combines TRBV28 with TRBJ2-7; D remains unclear. This CDR3 comprises 13 residues. The germline V gene has CDR1 MDHEN and CDR2 SYDVKM. The germline V and J ends were trimmed by 3 bases and 0 bases, with 6 bases remaining between them. In DNA form, the CDR3 reads TGTGCCAGCAGTTTCAGGCCCTCCTACGAGCAGTACTTC. It is translated as CASSFRPSYEQYF.

The genes are TRBV28 and TRBJ1-4; 9 bases align to TRBD1. Germline V gene lookup returns CDR1 MDHEN and CDR2 SYDVKM. J gave up 2 bases and V 2 bases, and 12 bases lay outside the gene matches. The CDR3 is made up of 19 amino acids. CDR3 sequence reads: CASSLPLTGGRATNEKLFF. In DNA, the CDR3 is TGTGCCAGCAGTTTACCTCTTACAGGGGGCCGAGCGACTAATGAAAAACTGTTTTTT.

The chain uses TRBV18 and TRBJ2-7; TRBD1 matches at 9 bases. The CDR3 has 15 residues. Germline values: CDR1 KGHSH, CDR2 LQKENI. J was trimmed by 6 bases and V by 2 bases; bases with no gene match: 8. The CDR3 DNA sequence: TGTGCCAGCTCACCAGGGACAGGGACCACGGGCGAGCAGTACTTC. Its translation: CASSPGTGTTGEQYF.

This clone appeared a single time. This chain joins TRBV29-1 and TRBJ1-4, with D possibly being TRBD1 (5 bases). Germline loops: CDR1 SQVTM, CDR2 ANQGSEA. V was cut by 6 bases and J by 4 bases, with 12 bases left in between. This CDR3 has 13 residues. CDR3 sequence reads: CSVSGQLNEKLFF. CDR3 nucleotides: TGCAGCGTCTCGGGGCAGCTTAATGAAAAACTGTTTTTT. The full variable domain, in which reference TRBV29-1 and TRBJ1-4 provide the parts outside the CDR3, is SAVISQKPSRDICQRGTSLTIQCQVDSQVTMMFWYRQQPGQSLTLIATANQGSEATYESGFVIDKFPISRPNLTFSTLTVSNMSPEDSSIYLCSVSGQLNEKLFFGSGTQLSVL.

The gene calls are TRBV28 and TRBJ2-7; 9 bases align to TRBD1. Trimming at V came to 8 bases and at J to 7 bases, leaving 12 bases not matched to a gene. The length of the CDR3 is 14 residues. Germline V gene sequence: CDR1 MDHEN, CDR2 SYDVKM. Here the CDR3 DNA reads TGTGCCAGCTTGGGGGGGACAGGGATCGGGGAGCAGTACTTC. It yields the protein CASLGGTGIGEQYF.

V is TRBV10-3 and J is TRBJ2-7; D is ambiguous. V lost 0 bases and J 9 bases, leaving 12 bases between the germline ends. The germline V gene has CDR1 ENHRY and CDR2 SYGVKD. The CDR3 is made up of 13 amino acids. Here the CDR3 DNA reads TGTGCCATCAGTGAGTCGCGTACGAACTGGCAGTACTTC. It is translated as CAISESRTNWQYF.

The chain couples TRBV25-1 to TRBJ2-5, with 13 nucleotides matching TRBD2. The V gene's germline CDR1 is MGHDK and CDR2 SYGVNS. The CDR3 consists of 15 residues. J gave up 4 bases and V 10 bases, and 9 bases lay outside the gene matches. The CDR3 spells CATAGLAGAGETQYF. The DNA of the CDR3 is TGTGCCACCGCTGGACTAGCGGGAGCGGGAGAGACCCAGTACTTC.

This clone was detected only a few times. This CDR3 is CASSEGDRSYEQYF. CDR3 DNA sequence: TGCGCCAGCAGTGAGGGGGACAGGTCCTACGAGCAGTACTTC. This sequence joins TRBV10-2 and TRBJ2-7, with 8 bases matching TRBD1. The CDR3 spans 14 residues. From germline, CDR1 is WSHSY and CDR2 SAAADI. Trimming cost V 2 bases and J 1 base; bases outside gene matches: 1.

This clone was counted only a few times. V usage is TRBV25-1 and J usage is TRBJ1-1; weak D call: TRBD1 (6 bases). The germline V gene encodes CDR1 MGHDK and CDR2 SYGVNS. Trimming cost V 6 bases and J 7 bases, with 18 bases left between them. The CDR3 runs to 14 residues. The CDR3 bases are TGTGCCAGCAGAAGGGGGGACCCAAAAAATGAAGCTTTCTTT. It is translated as CASRRGDPKNEAFF.

The rearrangement uses TRBV6-5 and TRBJ2-3, with D tentatively TRBD1 or TRBD2 (6 bases each). Per the germline V gene, CDR1 is MNHEY and CDR2 is SVGAGI. This CDR3 comprises 15 residues. With 5 bases removed from V and 2 bases from J, the gap between germline ends came to 14 bases. CDR3 region: CASSPYRGDTDTQYF. Here the CDR3 DNA reads TGTGCCAGCAGTCCCTATAGGGGGGACACAGATACGCAGTATTTT.

The chain joins TRBV7-2 to TRBJ1-2, with TRBD1 as a possible D gene (5 bases). The ends were cut back, 1 base at V and 4 bases at J, with 13 bases in the middle. The CDR3 totals 15 residues. Germline V lookup: CDR1 SGHTA, CDR2 FQGNSA. CDR3 residues: CASSLGAGLTYGYTF. The CDR3 region has the DNA TGTGCCAGCAGCTTAGGGGCAGGGTTGACCTATGGCTACACCTTC.

The V gene is TRBV7-3, the J gene TRBJ2-3; perhaps TRBD2 as D (7 bases). The CDR3 sequence is 15 residues long. CDR1 is SGHTA, CDR2 FQGTGA, per germline. V dropped 4 bases and J dropped 4 bases, with 15 bases sitting between them. The CDR3 bases are TGTGCCAGCAGCTCTTTACGGGGGGCCTCAGATACGCAGTATTTT. Its translation: CASSSLRGASDTQYF. Full variable domain (outside the CDR3, taken from reference TRBV7-3 and TRBJ2-3): GAGVSQTPSNKVTEKGKYVELRCDPISGHTALYWYRQSLGQGPEFLIYFQGTGAADDSGLPNDRFFAVRPEGSVSTLKIQRTERGDSAVYLCASSSLRGASDTQYFGPGTRLTVL.

This chain uses TRBV14 with TRBJ2-7; 8 positions agree with TRBD2. This CDR3 spans 14 amino acids. The germline gives CDR1 SGHDN, CDR2 FVKESK. V lost 3 bases and J lost 2; bases outside the gene matches: 3. The CDR3 nucleotides read TGTGCCAGCAGCCAGCGGGGGGTGACCTACGAGCAGTACTTC. Its protein product is CASSQRGVTYEQYF.

The CDR3 reads CASRKATSGIGETQYF. CDR3 DNA sequence: TGTGCCAGCAGAAAAGCCACTAGCGGCATTGGGGAGACCCAGTACTTC. The rearrangement joins TRBV2 to TRBJ2-5; 8 bases are a match to TRBD2. Germline V lookup: CDR1 SNHLY, CDR2 FYNNEI. This CDR3 spans 16 amino acids. The V gene end was trimmed by 6 bases and the J gene end by 5 bases; junction bases not matched to a gene: 14. Looking up the rest from reference TRBV2 and TRBJ2-5 gives the full variable domain: EPEVTQTPSHQVTQMGQEVILRCVPISNHLYFYWYRQILGQKVEFLVSFYNNEISEKSEIFDDQFSVERPDGSNFTLKIRSTKLEDSAMYFCASRKATSGIGETQYFGPGTRLLVL.